This passage covers 25 T cell receptor beta chains from one sample sequenced in a study of blood T cell repertoires in COVID-19. Libraries were prepared by immunoSEQ multiplex PCR; TCRdb keeps only in-frame clonotypes and omits some of them. The data contain over 35,000 clones, 85% to 90% of them singletons. The material sequenced was peripheral blood. The source is a man in his forties with COVID-19, enrolled during active disease.

The rearrangement joins TRBV2 to TRBJ2-2; 13 nucleotides agree with TRBD2. Per the germline V gene, CDR1 is SNHLY and CDR2 is FYNNEI. This CDR3 is built from 19 residues. Unmatched junction bases numbered 18, after V lost 7 bases and J lost 7 bases. The chain's CDR3 is CASTHTLPGLAGEGGELFF. CDR3 bases: TGTGCCAGCACCCACACCCTACCTGGACTAGCGGGAGAGGGCGGGGAGCTGTTTTTT.

This chain links TRBV6-5 with TRBJ1-2; unclear D gene. Germline lookup yields CDR1 MNHEY and CDR2 SVGAGI. Trimming took 7 bases from V and 4 from J, leaving 19 bases between them. The CDR3 spans 15 residues. The CDR3 sequence is CASKPTENPFYGYTF. The CDR3 region has the DNA TGTGCCAGCAAACCTACAGAAAACCCCTTCTATGGCTACACCTTC.

The gene calls are TRBV6-1 and TRBJ2-3; 9 nucleotides line up with TRBD2. Per germline, CDR1 MNHNS and CDR2 SASEGT. The CDR3 is made up of 16 amino acids. V gave up 2 bases and J gave up 2 bases; unmatched junction bases: 5. The CDR3 coding sequence is TGTGCCAGCAGTGAAAGGCTAGCGGGGCTCACAGATACGCAGTATTTT. Translation gives CASSERLAGLTDTQYF.

The V gene is TRBV3-1 (or the pseudogene TRBV3-2), the J gene TRBJ2-3; tentative D call: TRBD1 (6 bases). Trimming stripped 6 bases from V and 6 bases from J, with 13 bases between. The CDR3 spans 13 residues. Looked up from germline, CDR1 is LGHDT and CDR2 is YNNKEL (reference sequence). CDR3 in amino acids: CASRRAGVDTQYF. Written as DNA, the CDR3 is TGTGCCAGCAGACGTGCAGGGGTGGATACGCAGTATTTT.

The chain carries TRBV3-1 (or the pseudogene TRBV3-2) and TRBJ2-1; TRBD1 agrees at 9 bases. The CDR3 is 17 amino acids. After removal of 2 bases from V and 7 bases from J, the junction contained 12 bases not matched to a gene. Germline values: CDR1 LGHDT, CDR2 YNNKEL (reference sequence). The CDR3 here is CASSQPLGQGKRNEQFF. The DNA for the CDR3 is TGTGCCAGCAGCCAACCCCTGGGACAGGGTAAGAGGAATGAGCAGTTCTTC.

The chain combines TRBV18 with TRBJ2-1; 8 bases align to TRBD1. Trimming removed 10 bases from V and 10 bases from J; junction bases left unmatched: 15. The CDR3 spans 14 residues. The V gene's germline CDR1 is KGHSH and CDR2 LQKENI. The DNA for the CDR3 is TGTGCCACCAAGGTGGACAGGGTGGAGCGCGAGCAGTTCTTC. It specifies CATKVDRVEREQFF.

The chain employs TRBV2 and TRBJ2-5, with 9 bases that match TRBD1. CDR3 length: 15 amino acids. With 5 bases clipped from V and 3 bases from J, the junction kept 7 bases outside the gene matches. The germline gives CDR1 SNHLY, CDR2 FYNNEI. The CDR3 bases are TGTGCCAGCAGTTTAATCCGGGACAGGGAAGAGACCCAGTACTTC. This codes for CASSLIRDREETQYF.

The chain links TRBV5-8 to TRBJ2-4, with 11 bases lining up with TRBD2. Germline CDR1 and CDR2: SGHTS and YDEGEE. This CDR3 contains 18 residues. V lost 3 bases, J lost 4 bases, and 12 bases stayed unmatched. The CDR3 is CASSSEMTSGIGKNIQYF. CDR3 DNA: TGTGCCAGCAGCTCCGAAATGACTAGCGGGATCGGAAAAAACATTCAGTACTTC.

CDR3 amino acids: CASSPGQGSYNSPLHF. The CDR3 DNA reads as TGTGCCAGCAGCCCGGGCCAGGGCTCCTATAATTCACCCCTCCACTTT. The V call is TRBV7-2, the J call TRBJ1-6, with D possibly being TRBD1 (5 bases). Germline loops: CDR1 SGHTA, CDR2 FQGNSA. This CDR3 has 16 amino acids. V was pared by 5 bases and J by 0 bases, with 11 bases between.

This chain uses TRBV2 with TRBJ2-7; no clear D. Germline-derived CDR1 and CDR2 are SNHLY and FYNNEI. This CDR3 is 11 amino acids long. V lost 5 bases and J lost 6, with 8 bases in between. The CDR3 region is CASSRRGEQYF. The CDR3 nucleotides are TGTGCCAGCAGTCGGCGCGGCGAGCAGTACTTC.

The J gene is TRBJ2-3, the V gene TRBV7-3, with 7 bases matching TRBD1. The CDR3 covers 16 residues. Germline V gene lookup returns CDR1 SGHTA and CDR2 FQGTGA. V was pared by 5 bases and J by 0 bases, with 8 bases of the junction left unmatched. CDR3: CASSHSYRGSTDTQYF. CDR3 in DNA: TGTGCCAGCAGCCATAGCTACAGGGGCAGCACAGATACGCAGTATTTT.

The V and J genes are TRBV2 and TRBJ1-1, with TRBD1 matching over 7 bases. Germline V gives CDR1 SNHLY, CDR2 FYNNEI. The length of the CDR3 is 13 residues. V trimming: 6 bases; J trimming: 7 bases; junction bases outside the gene matches: 8. DNA of the CDR3: TGTGCCAGCAGGGCCAGGGGGAATATTGAAGCTTTCTTT. Amino acids: CASRARGNIEAFF.

This clone has only one observation. The V call is TRBV6-5, the J call TRBJ1-6, with a tentative D call TRBD1 (6 bases). Trimming cost V 6 bases and J 5 bases, with 11 bases left between them. Looked up from germline, CDR1 is MNHEY and CDR2 is SVGAGI. CDR3 length: 14 residues. CDR3 residues: CASRLQGNNSPLHF. The CDR3 DNA sequence: TGTGCCAGCAGGTTACAGGGAAATAATTCACCCCTCCACTTT.

V is TRBV12-3 or TRBV12-4 and J is TRBJ1-1; the D gene is possibly TRBD1 (6 bases). The CDR3 has 13 amino acids. V lost 6 bases to trimming and J lost 2 bases, with 10 bases between them. The CDR3 here is CASSPQGNTEAFF. The DNA for the CDR3 is TGTGCCAGCAGCCCACAGGGAAACACTGAAGCTTTCTTT.

This chain joins TRBV5-6 and TRBJ1-4, with D maybe TRBD1 (6 bases). The CDR3 covers 14 residues. CDR1 and CDR2 (germline): SGHDT, YYEEEE. Trimming cost V 2 bases and J 8 bases, with 13 bases left between them. In DNA, the CDR3 is TGTGCCAGCAGCTTATACGACAGGACCGAAAAACTGTTTTTT. Translating it yields CASSLYDRTEKLFF.

The V and J genes are TRBV5-1 and TRBJ1-2, with D possibly matching TRBD1 (6 bases). CDR3 length: 14 residues. Germline V lookup: CDR1 SGHRS, CDR2 YFSETQ. Between the trimmed V and J ends, which lost 3 bases and 3 bases, there was a span of 12 bases. CDR3 sequence (DNA): TGCGCCAGCAGCTCCCCTCAGGGGCACTATGGCTACACCTTC. Encoded protein: CASSSPQGHYGYTF.

V and J are TRBV5-1 and TRBJ2-1; D remains ambiguous. With 4 bases removed from V and 1 base from J, the gap between germline ends came to 15 bases. The CDR3 is 16 amino acids. Germline V lookup: CDR1 SGHRS, CDR2 YFSETQ. The CDR3 nucleotides read TGCGCCAGCAGCCTCCAACCGCGAACTTCCTACAATGAGCAGTTCTTC. This gives the protein CASSLQPRTSYNEQFF.

The chain uses TRBV5-8 and TRBJ2-1; no firm D call. This CDR3 comprises 12 residues. Germline CDR1 reads SGHTS; CDR2 reads YDEGEE. Trimming removed 0 bases at V and 7 bases at J, with 5 bases between. The CDR3 coding sequence is TGTGCCAGCAGCTTGGAACGGAATGAGCAGTTCTTC. As protein: CASSLERNEQFF.

The V gene is TRBV6-6, the J gene TRBJ1-3; D is unresolved. The CDR3 totals 13 residues. V was pared by 6 bases and J by 4 bases, with 10 bases between. Germline CDR1 and CDR2: MNHNY and SVGAGI (reference sequence). CDR3 residues: CASSPSVGNTIYF. CDR3 nucleotides: TGTGCCAGCAGCCCCTCCGTAGGAAACACCATATATTTT.

This chain joins TRBV7-9 and TRBJ1-1; D remains unclear. Trimming stripped 0 bases from V and 2 bases from J, with 4 bases between. Germline V gives CDR1 SEHNR, CDR2 FQNEAQ (reference sequence). The CDR3 extends over 13 amino acids. The CDR3 region is CASSLALNTEAFF. The CDR3 nucleotides read TGTGCCAGCAGCTTAGCTCTAAACACTGAAGCTTTCTTT.

This clone was observed a single time. The V and J genes are TRBV28 and TRBJ2-7; 9 bases agree with TRBD1. Germline values: CDR1 MDHEN, CDR2 SYDVKM. J lost 5 bases, V lost 7 bases, and 12 bases had no gene match. The CDR3 totals 15 residues. The CDR3 DNA reads as TGTGCCAGCATCATGGGGGGACAGGGAGGTAACGAGCAGTACTTC. It yields the protein CASIMGGQGGNEQYF.

The V call is TRBV5-1, the J call TRBJ1-4; D is unresolved. The CDR3 totals 14 residues. Germline loops: CDR1 SGHRS, CDR2 YFSETQ. The V and J ends lost 1 base and 0 bases respectively, with 4 bases between them. CDR3 loop: CASSLTATNEKLFF. The CDR3 DNA is TGCGCCAGCAGCTTGACGGCAACTAATGAAAAACTGTTTTTT. The full variable domain, its missing parts supplied by reference TRBV5-1 and TRBJ1-4, is KAGVTQTPRYLIKTRGQQVTLSCSPISGHRSVSWYQQTPGQGLQFLFEYFSETQRNKGNFPGRFSGRQFSNSRSEMNVSTLELGDSALYLCASSLTATNEKLFFGSGTQLSVL.

This chain joins TRBV15 and TRBJ2-1, with 12 nucleotides matching TRBD2. J was trimmed by 1 base and V by 0 bases; bases with no gene match: 4. The CDR3 contains 18 residues. CDR1 LNHNV and CDR2 YYDKDF come from the germline V gene (reference sequence). CDR3 residues: CATSRDLLAGGSYNEQFF. As DNA, the CDR3 is TGTGCCACCAGCAGAGATCTACTAGCGGGGGGTTCCTACAATGAGCAGTTCTTC.

This clone has a handful of counts. The chain links TRBV25-1 to TRBJ2-7, with D possibly TRBD1 on 6 matching bases. The V gene lost 4 bases and the J gene lost 0 bases, with 13 bases spanning the gap. The CDR3 runs 15 residues. The germline gives CDR1 MGHDK, CDR2 SYGVNS. The CDR3 bases are TGTGCCAGCAGTGCCCAGGGGCCTCGCTCCTACGAGCAGTACTTC. Its protein is CASSAQGPRSYEQYF.

The rearrangement joins TRBV29-1 to TRBJ2-3; D may be TRBD2 (6 bases). Germline assignment: CDR1 SQVTM and CDR2 ANQGSEA. V was trimmed by 6 bases and J by 1 base, leaving 17 bases between them. The length of the CDR3 is 15 residues. Written as DNA, the CDR3 is TGCAGCGTCCCCCCACGGGGGATTCGCACAGATACGCAGTATTTT. This translates into CSVPPRGIRTDTQYF.